This T cell receptor (beta chain) was recorded in a study of T cells expressing NK-cell markers (dated by TCRdb to about 2020). In the study overall: Three sorted T-cell subsets (CD3+CD56+NKG2C+, CD3+CD56+NKG2C- and CD3+CD56-NKG2C+) from roughly 8 donors had their TCR beta-chain repertoires profiled. All eight donors whose samples were sequenced were randomly selected healthy volunteers, three of them men and five women. Libraries were sequenced as 2 x 150 bp reads on Illumina HiSeq 2000/2500, MiSeq or NextSeq. Seven of the eight sequenced donors were HCMV-seropositive and one was HCMV-seronegative. Summary of the overall study and its limitations: Those dominant clonotypes were again the most abundant among CD3+CD56-NKG2C+ cells in several donors, at 28.3-60.1%. In six donors, the dominant CD3+CD56+NKG2C+ clonotypes were among the top 10 CD8+ clonotypes and accounted for about 1.0-7.5% of CD8+ T cells. Whether the expanded NKG2C-expressing T cell clones were specific for HCMV antigens remained unclear.

With respect to this clonotype: This receptor's antigen is unknown.

HCMV serostatus was determined by detecting HCMV-specific IgG in serum with a commercial ELISA kit. Ficoll density gradient centrifugation was used to isolate peripheral blood mononuclear cells from blood. Data came from an Illumina HiSeq 2000. 5'RACE template switching, by which a universal primer site and unique molecular identifiers were added, was used to make TCR beta cDNA libraries. Synthesis of cDNA was primed from the TCR beta constant segment and was followed by two consecutive PCR amplification steps. Concerning the study's data processing: MIGEC was used to demultiplex reads and group reads by UMI, and MiTCR was used to assemble and quantify clonotypes. To remove erroneous sequences, TCR cDNA sequences were retained only when supported by two or more reads. The tcR package was used for downstream repertoire analysis, and clonotypes were matched across fractions by CDR3 nucleotide sequence plus V segment. Antigen specificity was annotated against VDJdb with VDJmatch, allowing one amino acid substitution in CDR3. TCRdb reprocessed the reads and assigns one entry to each CDR3 protein sequence, leaving out DNA. These V and J calls are TCRdb output, not the study's own analysis. The table of this sample itemizes some 120,000 distinct CDR3 sequences. Roughly 20% of the sample comes from the top ten.

The TCR comes from a woman aged 18 to 75 in good health. The sequencing input was blood T cells: a sorted CD56 or NKG2C T cell subset, CD4+ or CD8+ T cells, or bulk PBMC T cells (not recorded which).

The CDR3 reads as follows: CASSVRESQINTEAFF. Here the chain combines TRBV2 and TRBJ1-1; with no DNA, the TCRdb D assignment of TRBD1 cannot be verified. Inclusive of the bounding cysteine and phenylalanine, the CDR3 is 16 residues long. No DNA sequence was recorded. The germline V gene provides CDR1 SNHLY and CDR2 FYNNEI.